This T cell receptor (beta chain) was obtained from a study of tumour-infiltrating T cells in Burkitt lymphoma. Across the whole study: The Burkitt lymphoma cohort spanned all epidemiological subtypes. Survival, overall and progression-free, tracked with productive clonality.

The CDR3 is 14 residues long. The germline V and J ends were trimmed by 2 bases and 4 bases, with 11 bases remaining between them. Germline V gives CDR1 MNHNY, CDR2 SVGAGI (reference sequence). Findings and caveats of the study: Several public clonotypes were shared across many Burkitt lymphoma patients.

This clone is large in the sample. Its antigen is currently unknown. Only in-frame clones appear in the TCRdb table, and some are missing; sequencing was by immunoSEQ multiplex PCR. The sample has some 2,200 clones; 14% to 15% are singletons. The chain joins TRBV6-6 to TRBJ1-2, with D possibly being TRBD1 (5 bases). This clonotype originated in a human donor with Burkitt lymphoma. The specimen was tumor tissue. The CDR3 loop is CASSYGDVVYGYTF. The DNA for the CDR3 is TGTGCCAGCAGTTACGGGGACGTCGTCTATGGCTACACCTTC.